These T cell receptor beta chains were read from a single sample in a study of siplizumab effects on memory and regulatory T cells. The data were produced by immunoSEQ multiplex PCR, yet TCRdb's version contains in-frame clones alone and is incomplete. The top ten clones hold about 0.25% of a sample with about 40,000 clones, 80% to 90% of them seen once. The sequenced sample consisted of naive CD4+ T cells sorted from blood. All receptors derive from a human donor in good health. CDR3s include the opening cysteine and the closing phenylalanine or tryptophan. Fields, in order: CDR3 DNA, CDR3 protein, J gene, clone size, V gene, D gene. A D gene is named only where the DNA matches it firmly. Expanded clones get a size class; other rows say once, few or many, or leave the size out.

cdr3_nt: TGTGCCATGAGCCCGCGGGTGGGGCGTTACACTGAAGCTTTCTTT
cdr3_aa: CAMSPRVGRYTEAFF
j_call: TRBJ1-1
clone_size: .
v_call: TRBV10-3
d_call: .

cdr3_nt: TGTGCCAGCTCACTCGGATCTTACTACGAGCAGTACTTC
cdr3_aa: CASSLGSYYEQYF
j_call: TRBJ2-7
clone_size: .
v_call: TRBV18
d_call: .

cdr3_nt: TGTGCCAGCAGTAGGGCGTCCTCGGGCGAGCAGTACTTC
cdr3_aa: CASSRASSGEQYF
j_call: TRBJ2-7
clone_size: .
v_call: TRBV7-3
d_call: .

cdr3_nt: TGTGCCAGTAGTACCCCCGGGGGCGGGAGACACGAGCAGTACTTC
cdr3_aa: CASSTPGGGRHEQYF
j_call: TRBJ2-7
clone_size: .
v_call: TRBV19
d_call: .

cdr3_nt: TGTGCCAGCTCCCGCAAACAGGGGACCACACTTTTT
cdr3_aa: CASSRKQGTTLF
j_call: TRBJ1-4
clone_size: .
v_call: TRBV18
d_call: TRBD1

cdr3_nt: TGTGCCAGCAGCTTGGGGACCCGACAGGGCTACACCTTC
cdr3_aa: CASSLGTRQGYTF
j_call: TRBJ1-2
clone_size: .
v_call: TRBV5-6
d_call: .

cdr3_nt: TGTGCCAGCAGCCTCATTACCGGGACAGTGAACACTGAAGCTTTCTTT
cdr3_aa: CASSLITGTVNTEAFF
j_call: TRBJ1-1
clone_size: .
v_call: TRBV5-8
d_call: TRBD1

cdr3_nt: TGTGCCAGCAGCGAAAACACGTGGGAGACCCAGTACTTC
cdr3_aa: CASSENTWETQYF
j_call: TRBJ2-5
clone_size: .
v_call: TRBV5-6
d_call: .

cdr3_nt: TGTGCCAGCAGCCCGGGAGGCTGGTACTCTGGGGCCAACGTCCTGACTTTC
cdr3_aa: CASSPGGWYSGANVLTF
j_call: TRBJ2-6
clone_size: .
v_call: TRBV11-2
d_call: TRBD2

cdr3_nt: TGCGCCAGCAGCTTGGAAAGGGAGCAGTTCTTC
cdr3_aa: CASSLEREQFF
j_call: TRBJ2-1
clone_size: .
v_call: TRBV5-1
d_call: .

cdr3_nt: TGCGCCAGCAGACACTGGCAGGGGTACACAGATACGCAGTATTTT
cdr3_aa: CASRHWQGYTDTQYF
j_call: TRBJ2-3
clone_size: .
v_call: TRBV4-1
d_call: .

cdr3_nt: TGTGCCACCAGCCCTGGGAATGAAAAACTGTTTTTT
cdr3_aa: CATSPGNEKLFF
j_call: TRBJ1-4
clone_size: once
v_call: TRBV15
d_call: .

cdr3_nt: TGTGCCTGGAGTGTACGCATCAGCTCCTACGAGCAGTACTTC
cdr3_aa: CAWSVRISSYEQYF
j_call: TRBJ2-7
clone_size: .
v_call: TRBV30
d_call: .

cdr3_nt: TGTGCCAGTCGACAGTACAATGAGCAGTTCTTC
cdr3_aa: CASRQYNEQFF
j_call: TRBJ2-1
clone_size: .
v_call: TRBV19
d_call: .

cdr3_nt: TGTGCCAGCAGAGACAGGGCCAGGGCTGAAGCTTTCTTT
cdr3_aa: CASRDRARAEAFF
j_call: TRBJ1-1
clone_size: .
v_call: TRBV6-1
d_call: TRBD1

cdr3_nt: TGTGCCAGCTCACCGGACCTTCAAAACATTCAGTACTTC
cdr3_aa: CASSPDLQNIQYF
j_call: TRBJ2-4
clone_size: .
v_call: TRBV18
d_call: .

cdr3_nt: TGTGCCAGCAGTGACGGTATAGCGGGAGATGAAACCGGGGAGCTGTTTTTT
cdr3_aa: CASSDGIAGDETGELFF
j_call: TRBJ2-2
clone_size: .
v_call: TRBV6-4
d_call: TRBD2

cdr3_nt: TGTGCCAGCAGTCCACAGACAGGGGGGACGGTGAACACTGAAGCTTTCTTT
cdr3_aa: CASSPQTGGTVNTEAFF
j_call: TRBJ1-1
clone_size: .
v_call: TRBV27
d_call: TRBD1

cdr3_nt: TGTGCCAGCAGTGAACAGGGCCAAGGGAGCAATCAGCCCCAGCATTTT
cdr3_aa: CASSEQGQGSNQPQHF
j_call: TRBJ1-5
clone_size: .
v_call: TRBV2
d_call: .

cdr3_nt: TGTGCCAGCTCATTTTCCGGGCCAGATACGCAGTATTTT
cdr3_aa: CASSFSGPDTQYF
j_call: TRBJ2-3
clone_size: .
v_call: TRBV18
d_call: .

cdr3_nt: TGCAGTGCTAGAGATCACGAGACCCAGTACTTC
cdr3_aa: CSARDHETQYF
j_call: TRBJ2-5
clone_size: .
v_call: TRBV20-1
d_call: .

cdr3_nt: TGCGCCAGCAGCCCGGACGGACTCAATCAGCCCCAGCATTTT
cdr3_aa: CASSPDGLNQPQHF
j_call: TRBJ1-5
clone_size: .
v_call: TRBV5-1
d_call: .

cdr3_nt: TGTGCCAGCAGCTCCCATAGCGGGGGGGCAGGGGAGACCCAGTACTTC
cdr3_aa: CASSSHSGGAGETQYF
j_call: TRBJ2-5
clone_size: .
v_call: TRBV9
d_call: TRBD2

cdr3_nt: TGTGCCAGCAGCCGAAGCGGCGCAGGCTACGAGCAGTACTTC
cdr3_aa: CASSRSGAGYEQYF
j_call: TRBJ2-7
clone_size: .
v_call: TRBV7-2
d_call: .

cdr3_nt: TGTGCCACCTCGACAGGGGGAAACACCATATATTTT
cdr3_aa: CATSTGGNTIYF
j_call: TRBJ1-3
clone_size: .
v_call: TRBV19
d_call: TRBD1

cdr3_nt: TGCGCCAGCACCCCCAGAGCGGGAGGGTTAAGCTACGAGCAGTACTTC
cdr3_aa: CASTPRAGGLSYEQYF
j_call: TRBJ2-7
clone_size: .
v_call: TRBV5-1
d_call: TRBD2

cdr3_nt: TGCAGCGCCTCCCATGGGACTAGCGGGAGGAGGACGGGTACGCAGTATTTT
cdr3_aa: CSASHGTSGRRTGTQYF
j_call: TRBJ2-3
clone_size: .
v_call: TRBV29-1
d_call: TRBD2